A selection of T cell receptor beta chains follows, all from one sample in a study of post-analysis software for immune sequencing data. TCRdb passed the PCR reads through MiXCR, listing each CDR3 protein once. The data hold about 770,000 distinct CDR3 sequences, with 40% to 55% observed a single time. Sequenced sample: blood. These TCRs come from a girl aged 5-17 years with multiple sclerosis. Each CDR3 is given with its conserved first and last residue. The order of the fields is CDR3 length, V gene, J gene, D gene, clone size, CDR3 protein, CDR3 DNA. The D gene is left open where the match is weak. The size field is filled for only some rows; it gives once, few, many or a size class.

12,TRBV10-3,TRBJ1-2,-,few,CAISDRNYGYTF,TGTGCCATCAGTGACAGGAACTATGGCTACACCTTC
15,TRBV14,TRBJ2-5,TRBD2,once,CASSQGTRYQETQYF,TGTGCCAGCAGCCAAGGGACTAGATACCAAGAGACCCAGTACTTC
14,TRBV12-3/TRBV12-4,TRBJ1-6,-,many,CASSAGHRHPALHF,TGTGCCAGCAGCGCGGGACATAGGCACCCTGCCCTCCACTTT
13,TRBV4-1,TRBJ2-7,-,few,CASSQKDNYEQYF,TGCGCCAGCAGCCAAAAGGACAACTACGAGCAGTACTTC
16,TRBV10-3,TRBJ2-5,TRBD1,once,CAISDPDRAAQETQYF,TGTGCCATCAGTGATCCGGACAGGGCAGCCCAAGAGACCCAGTACTTC
17,TRBV21-1,TRBJ2-7,-,-,CASSKSGQADPRYEQYF,TGTGCCAGCAGCAAATCTGGGCAGGCGGACCCCCGTTACGAGCAGTACTTC
13,TRBV2,TRBJ2-7,-,-,CASIGRVTYEQYF,TGTGCCAGCATTGGGCGGGTAACCTACGAGCAGTACTTC
15,TRBV20-1,TRBJ1-2,TRBD1,once,CSAIPRTGWGYGYTF,TGCAGTGCTATCCCTCGGACAGGGTGGGGCTATGGCTACACCTTC
13,TRBV20-1,TRBJ2-5,-,few,CSAQTEYQETQYF,TGCAGTGCTCAGACCGAGTACCAAGAGACCCAGTACTTC
12,TRBV5-1,TRBJ1-2,TRBD1,many,CASSLGQGGYTF,TGTGCCAGCAGTTTGGGACAGGGGGGCTACACCTTC
17,TRBV5-1,TRBJ2-1,-,few,CASSPGGGTNSYNEQFF,TGCGCCAGCAGCCCAGGGGGGGGGACCAACTCCTACAATGAGCAGTTCTTC
15,TRBV20-1,TRBJ1-6,-,few,CSASPRQGSNSPLHF,TGCAGTGCCAGTCCCCGGCAGGGGAGCAATTCGCCCCTCCACTTT
17,TRBV27,TRBJ2-1,TRBD2,-,CASSSPQASGRYNEQFF,TGTGCCAGCAGTTCCCCTCAGGCCAGCGGGAGATACAATGAGCAGTTCTTC
15,TRBV20-1,TRBJ2-7,TRBD1,-,CSARTGGSPSYEQYF,TGCAGTGCTCGGACAGGGGGGTCCCCTTCCTACGAGCAGTACTTC
16,TRBV10-3,TRBJ1-1,-,-,CAISDPEWGPPTEAFF,TGTGCCATCAGTGACCCGGAGTGGGGGCCCCCAACTGAAGCTTTCTTT
16,TRBV20-1,TRBJ2-7,-,few,CSARSGVLDFSYEQYF,TGCAGTGCTAGATCAGGCGTTCTAGACTTCTCCTACGAGCAGTACTTC
13,TRBV13,TRBJ1-2,-,-,CASSSGNPGGYTF,TGTGCCAGCAGCTCCGGTAATCCGGGTGGCTACACCTTC
14,TRBV21-1,TRBJ2-5,-,-,CASSNKARRETQYF,TGTGCCAGCAGCAATAAGGCCAGGAGGGAGACCCAGTACTTC
13,TRBV6-5,TRBJ2-5,-,-,CASSLGRGQTQYF,TGTGCCAGCAGTCTCGGGAGAGGGCAGACCCAGTACTTC
14,TRBV7-9,TRBJ2-5,-,-,CASSSTGLRETQYF,TGTGCCAGCAGCTCCACAGGCCTTCGAGAGACCCAGTACTTC
15,TRBV5-1,TRBJ2-3,-,-,CASSNTPSPTDTQYF,TGCGCCAGCAGCAACACTCCCTCGCCCACAGATACGCAGTATTTT
15,TRBV12-3/TRBV12-4,TRBJ1-2,-,-,CASSEPSTGQYGYTF,TGTGCCAGCAGTGAACCGAGTACGGGGCAGTATGGCTACACCTTC
15,TRBV28,TRBJ2-7,TRBD1,few,CASSSRQGQTYEQYF,TGTGCCAGCAGTTCGAGACAGGGACAAACCTACGAGCAGTACTTC
13,TRBV7-3,TRBJ2-3,-,-,CASSSRPQGTQYF,TGTGCCAGCAGCTCCCGACCACAGGGTACGCAGTATTTT
17,TRBV29-1,TRBJ2-7,TRBD1,few,CSVGTGGAGRYSYEQYF,TGCAGCGTTGGGACAGGGGGCGCCGGGCGCTATTCCTACGAGCAGTACTTC
19,TRBV10-3,TRBJ2-2,TRBD2,-,CAISASGLAGATNTGELFF,TGTGCCATCAGTGCGTCAGGACTAGCGGGAGCGACGAACACCGGGGAGCTGTTTTTT